These T cell receptor beta chains were read from a single sample in a study of T cell repertoires in cytomegalovirus infection. TCRdb re-called the reads with MiXCR, one entry per CDR3 protein. The sample gives around 300,000 distinct CDR3 sequences, 22% of which show up once; about 20% is in the top ten. No antigen has been identified for these receptors. This material consisted of cultured PBMCs, taken from culture after CMV antigen stimulation. The receptors here all came from a human donor in good health (CMV status not recorded). Some clones in this sample may be carry-over from other donors' samples. CDR3s include the opening cysteine and the closing phenylalanine or tryptophan. For some rows the clone size is stated as once, few or many, or as a class when expanded; others skip it.

J gene: TRBJ2-1
V gene: TRBV20-1
clone size: many
CDR3 protein: CSAIGTSRYNEQFF

J gene: TRBJ2-1
V gene: TRBV7-9
clone size: few
CDR3 protein: CASTDYGNEQFF

J gene: TRBJ1-2
V gene: TRBV6-2/TRBV6-3
clone size: -
CDR3 protein: CASSYDGNLYGYTF

J gene: TRBJ1-2
V gene: TRBV19
clone size: few
CDR3 protein: CASSTGHNSNYGYTF

J gene: TRBJ1-4
V gene: TRBV20-1
clone size: few
CDR3 protein: CSARDWTAATNEKLFF

J gene: TRBJ1-5
V gene: TRBV28
clone size: -
CDR3 protein: CASSPDRGVSNQPQHF

J gene: TRBJ2-6
V gene: TRBV11-1
clone size: -
CDR3 protein: CASSPGGGSGANVLTF

J gene: TRBJ2-5
V gene: TRBV6-2/TRBV6-3
clone size: few
CDR3 protein: CASSNSFLETQYF

J gene: TRBJ1-2
V gene: TRBV12-3/TRBV12-4
clone size: many
CDR3 protein: CASSLLGDYGYTF

J gene: TRBJ2-1
V gene: TRBV5-5
clone size: -
CDR3 protein: CASSYGTVSGQNEQFF